The 2 T cell receptor beta chains below all came from one sample that was sequenced in a study of early T cells in non-severe SARS-CoV-2 infection. TCRdb passed the 5' RACE reads through MiXCR, listing each CDR3 protein once. The profile shows roughly 65,000 distinct CDR3 sequences, roughly a tenth of them singletons. Sequenced: whole blood. All receptors derive from an adult who was a healthcare worker with PCR-confirmed SARS-CoV-2 infection or an uninfected control (not recorded which).

The chain is built from TRBV5-1 and TRBJ2-1; D call uncertain. In germline, CDR1 is SGHRS, CDR2 YFSETQ. The CDR3 totals 13 residues. V lost 1 base and J lost 8, with 10 bases in between. CDR3: CASSLISFDEQFF. The CDR3 DNA follows: TGCGCCAGCAGCTTGATTAGTTTCGATGAGCAGTTCTTC.

This clonotype turned up a few times. V usage is TRBV3-1 and J usage is TRBJ2-7; D unclear. V was pared by 4 bases and J by 2 bases, with 9 bases between. The CDR3 runs 13 residues. Germline V gene data show CDR1 as LGHDT and CDR2 as YNNKEL (reference sequence). CDR3 sequence reads: CASSPSAPYEQYF. CDR3 nucleotides: TGTGCCAGCAGCCCTTCGGCCCCCTACGAGCAGTACTTC.